The 20 T cell receptor beta chains in this list originate from one sample, sequenced in a study of cytomegalovirus exposure and HLA in healthy donors. Primers: 60 Vbeta forward and 13 Jbeta reverse. Libraries were prepared by immunoSEQ multiplex PCR; TCRdb keeps only in-frame clonotypes and omits some of them. The sample records approximately 120,000 clones, roughly 85% being singletons. The specimen sequenced was PBMCs. These receptors came from a woman in her twenties or thirties in good health and CMV-seropositive.

This rearrangement joins TRBV5-4 to TRBJ2-1; 12 bases line up with TRBD2. CDR3 length equals 15 residues. CDR1 and CDR2 (germline): SGHNT, YYREEE (reference sequence). Trimming cost V 4 bases and J 8 bases; bases outside gene matches: 7. The CDR3 sequence: CASSQQTSGGHEQFF. The CDR3 coding sequence is TGTGCCAGCAGCCAACAGACTAGCGGGGGTCATGAGCAGTTCTTC.

The gene calls are TRBV5-1 and TRBJ2-2, with unresolved D. Germline assignment: CDR1 SGHRS and CDR2 YFSETQ. The CDR3 contains 17 residues. The V end lost 4 bases, the J end lost 7 bases, and 23 bases lay between the germline ends. This CDR3 reads CASSLLEVPQVGGELFF. The DNA for the CDR3 is TGCGCCAGCAGCCTCCTCGAAGTCCCGCAGGTTGGCGGGGAGCTGTTTTTT.

V usage is TRBV6-5 and J usage is TRBJ1-2; possibly TRBD1 for D (5 bases). Germline lookup yields CDR1 MNHEY and CDR2 SVGAGI. V shed 4 bases and J shed 4 bases, with 10 bases lying between them. CDR3 length: 13 amino acids. This chain's CDR3 is CASSSDSLYGYTF. The DNA for the CDR3 is TGTGCCAGCAGTTCCGACAGTCTCTATGGCTACACCTTC.

The chain links TRBV7-9 to TRBJ2-1; 8 positions match TRBD1. Germline lookup yields CDR1 SEHNR and CDR2 FQNEAQ (reference sequence). With 6 bases clipped from V and 1 base from J, the junction kept 8 bases outside the gene matches. CDR3 size: 16 residues. The CDR3 bases are TGTGCCAGCAGTCCAGGGGGCTTTTTATCCTACAATGAGCAGTTCTTC. It encodes CASSPGGFLSYNEQFF.

The chain joins TRBV30 to TRBJ2-5, with 7 bases that match TRBD1. Per germline, CDR1 GTSNPN and CDR2 SVGIG (reference sequence). After removal of 3 bases from V and 2 bases from J, the junction contained 9 bases not matched to a gene. The CDR3 has 15 amino acids. As DNA, the CDR3 is TGTGCCTGGAGGGATCTCTACAGGGGACAAGAGACCCAGTACTTC. This sequence encodes CAWRDLYRGQETQYF.

A few counts support this clone. The rearrangement uses TRBV29-1 and TRBJ2-1; the match to TRBD1 covers 8 bases. The CDR3 runs 16 residues. Germline V gene sequence: CDR1 SQVTM, CDR2 ANQGSEA. Trimming took 0 bases from V and 5 from J; bases not matched to a gene: 9. The CDR3 DNA reads TGCAGCGTTGAAGATCTGGCCAGGGGGCTGAACAATGAGCAGTTCTTC. This codes for CSVEDLARGLNNEQFF.

The V call is TRBV5-4, the J call TRBJ2-2; 9 bases align to TRBD1. Germline V gives CDR1 SGHNT, CDR2 YYREEE (reference sequence). The CDR3 is 15 amino acids. V dropped 2 bases and J dropped 3; count of bases not matched to a gene: 2. DNA for the CDR3: TGTGCCAGCAGCTTCAGGACAGGGGACACCGGGGAGCTGTTTTTT. Translated: CASSFRTGDTGELFF. The whole variable domain, remainder taken from reference TRBV5-4 and TRBJ2-2, is ETGVTQSPTHLIKTRGQQVTLRCSSQSGHNTVSWYQQALGQGPQFIFQYYREEENGRGNFPPRFSGLQFPNYSSELNVNALELDDSALYLCASSFRTGDTGELFFGEGSRLTVL.

V and J are TRBV28 and TRBJ2-7; D unresolved. From germline, CDR1 is MDHEN and CDR2 SYDVKM. The CDR3 has 12 amino acids. Trimming took 2 bases from V and 3 from J, leaving 5 bases between them. CDR3 loop: CASSLHGYEQYF. CDR3 bases: TGTGCCAGCAGTTTACACGGCTACGAGCAGTACTTC.

The V gene is TRBV5-6, the J gene TRBJ1-3; TRBD1 agrees at 10 bases. Looked up from germline, CDR1 is SGHDT and CDR2 is YYEEEE. The length of the CDR3 is 17 residues. V trimming: 5 bases; J trimming: 4 bases; junction bases outside the gene matches: 12. CDR3 residues: CASSLTGPGQGGNTIYF. The CDR3 DNA is TGTGCCAGCAGTCTCACCGGGCCGGGACAGGGGGGAAACACCATATATTTT. Filled out from reference TRBV5-6 and TRBJ1-3, the complete variable domain reads DAGVTQSPTHLIKTRGQQVTLRCSPKSGHDTVSWYQQALGQGPQFIFQYYEEEERQRGNFPDRFSGHQFPNYSSELNVNALLLGDSALYLCASSLTGPGQGGNTIYFGEGSWLTVV.

The V and J genes are TRBV7-9 and TRBJ2-1; TRBD2 might be the D (5 bases). The ends were cut back, 5 bases at V and 4 bases at J, with 15 bases in the middle. The CDR3 is 15 amino acids. CDR1 is SEHNR, CDR2 FQNEAQ, per germline (reference sequence). The CDR3 DNA reads TGTGCCAGCAGCCCCGAGGAGGCGGAGTACAATGAGCAGTTCTTC. Amino acids: CASSPEEAEYNEQFF.

The chain joins TRBV18 to TRBJ2-7, with 11 bases fitting TRBD1. J was trimmed by 2 bases and V by 0 bases; bases with no gene match: 0. Germline V lookup: CDR1 KGHSH, CDR2 LQKENI. This CDR3 is 15 amino acids long. CDR3 in amino acids: CASSPPGQGAYEQYF. The DNA of the CDR3 is TGTGCCAGCTCACCACCGGGACAGGGGGCCTACGAGCAGTACTTC.

The V gene is TRBV18, the J gene TRBJ1-3, with D tentatively TRBD1 (5 bases). The CDR3 consists of 15 residues. The ends were cut back, 2 bases at V and 1 base at J, with 9 bases in the middle. CDR1 and CDR2 from the germline V gene are KGHSH and LQKENI. CDR3 sequence (DNA): TGTGCCAGCTCACCAGCAAAGGGGTCTGGAAACACCATATATTTT. Its protein is CASSPAKGSGNTIYF. Based on the CDR3 plus reference TRBV18 and TRBJ1-3, the full variable domain is NAGVMQNPRHLVRRRGQEARLRCSPMKGHSHVYWYRQLPEEGLKFMVYLQKENIIDESGMPKERFSAEFPKEGPSILRIQQVVRGDSAAYFCASSPAKGSGNTIYFGEGSWLTVV.

J is TRBJ1-4 and V is TRBV5-1; D is possibly TRBD1 (5 bases). Deletions cut 4 bases from V and 5 bases from J, with 12 bases between. Germline V CDR1 and CDR2: SGHRS, YFSETQ. CDR3 size: 14 residues. In DNA, the CDR3 is TGCGCCAGCAGCGACCAGGGTACGAATGAAAAACTGTTTTTT. Translation gives CASSDQGTNEKLFF.

This clone was recorded once. This chain joins TRBV5-1 and TRBJ1-1, with D unresolved. CDR3 length equals 13 residues. CDR1 and CDR2 from the germline V gene are SGHRS and YFSETQ. With 3 bases removed from V and 0 bases from J, the gap between germline ends came to 6 bases. The CDR3 is CASSSVMNTEAFF. CDR3 sequence (DNA): TGCGCCAGCAGCTCGGTTATGAACACTGAAGCTTTCTTT.

This clone came up a few times. The rearrangement uses TRBV28 and TRBJ1-5, with 8 bases that match TRBD1. The CDR3 is 13 amino acids. Germline assignment: CDR1 MDHEN and CDR2 SYDVKM. Germline trimming cut 7 bases from V and 4 bases from J; bases unmatched to any gene: 3. The CDR3 bases are TGTGCCAGCAACAGGGGGAAGAATCAGCCCCAGCATTTT. Amino acid sequence: CASNRGKNQPQHF.

J is TRBJ2-5 and V is TRBV6-1; TRBD1 aligns across 7 bases. Germline V CDR1 and CDR2: MNHNS, SASEGT. The CDR3 has 14 amino acids. The junction had 4 bases not matched to a gene; V was cut back by 4 bases and J by 2 bases. CDR3 region: CASSVGTVQETQYF. The CDR3 DNA follows: TGTGCCAGCAGTGTGGGGACAGTTCAAGAGACCCAGTACTTC.

This clone has a handful of counts. V is TRBV5-8 and J is TRBJ2-7, with 7 bases matching TRBD2. The CDR3 has 13 residues. Germline CDR1 SGHTS, CDR2 YDEGEE. V shed 4 bases and J 6 bases; nucleotides not matched to a gene: 7. CDR3 DNA sequence: TGTGCCAGCAGCCCTGGGGGGGGTGGCGAGCAGTACTTC. It codes for CASSPGGGGEQYF.

The chain couples TRBV27 to TRBJ1-6; 7 bases match TRBD1. Germline V gene sequence: CDR1 MNHEY, CDR2 SMNVEV (reference sequence). The CDR3 loop spans 15 amino acids. V shed 6 bases, J shed 10 bases, and the junction held 12 bases outside the gene matches. The CDR3 loop is CASSPRQGRGSPLHF. The CDR3 DNA is TGTGCCAGCAGCCCTCGACAGGGCCGAGGGTCACCCCTCCACTTT.

V is TRBV28 and J is TRBJ1-3; D uncertain. V was clipped by 5 bases and J by 0 bases, with 11 bases between them. The CDR3 is 15 residues long. From germline, CDR1 is MDHEN and CDR2 SYDVKM. CDR3 DNA sequence: TGTGCCAGCAGTACAGTCTTACTCTCTGGAAACACCATATATTTT. Translated, it gives CASSTVLLSGNTIYF.

The CDR3 DNA sequence: TGTGCCAGCAGTTTTTTGGGGGGGGGAGCTTTCTTT. It codes for CASSFLGGGAFF. The rearrangement uses TRBV27 and TRBJ1-1, with a tentative D call TRBD1 (5 bases). This CDR3 is built from 12 residues. CDR1 is MNHEY, CDR2 SMNVEV, per germline (reference sequence). Trimming took 3 bases from V and 10 from J, leaving 12 bases between them.